What follows are 17 T cell receptor beta chains derived from one specimen sequenced in a study of blood T cells in healthy people across ages. A J-beta primer mix and a sample-barcoded 5' primer were used in a second PCR of about 6 to 12 cycles. MiXCR, run by TCRdb on the 5' RACE reads, gives a single entry per CDR3 protein. Seen here are approximately 940,000 distinct CDR3 sequences, about 44% observed once, and the top ten hold about an eighth. The sequenced material came from blood. All receptors derive from a man aged 25 to 45 in good health.

This chain connects TRBV7-9 to TRBJ2-1; 9 bases match TRBD2. This CDR3 comprises 20 residues. Trimming took 5 bases from V and 13 from J; bases not matched to a gene: 30. Germline V gene lookup returns CDR1 SEHNR and CDR2 FQNEAQ (reference sequence). The CDR3, as DNA: TGTGCCAGCAGCCGTTTGCCGCATCTAGCGGGGCTTCTCCGGGGAGAGACCCAGTTCTTC. Translating gives CASSRLPHLAGLLRGETQFF.

The chain recombines TRBV10-3 with TRBJ2-7; TRBD2 matches at 10 bases. CDR1 is ENHRY and CDR2 is SYGVKD in the germline V gene. This CDR3 is 14 amino acids long. The V and J ends lost 6 bases and 2 bases, in that order; junction bases with no gene match: 4. The CDR3 sequence is CAIRGLATPYEQYF. CDR3 bases: TGTGCCATCAGGGGACTAGCGACTCCCTACGAGCAGTACTTC.

The rearrangement links TRBV20-1 to TRBJ1-1, with D tentatively TRBD1 (6 bases). V shed 7 bases and J shed 0 bases, with 12 bases lying between them. CDR3 size: 13 residues. Germline V gives CDR1 DFQATT, CDR2 SNEGSKA (reference sequence). The CDR3, as DNA: TGCAGTGTCCCGGGGGCGATGAACACTGAAGCTTTCTTT. It is translated as CSVPGAMNTEAFF.

CDR3 sequence: CASTRMDTQYF. The CDR3 DNA is TGTGCCAGCACTCGCATGGATACGCAGTATTTT. V gene TRBV6-1 combines with J gene TRBJ2-3; no definite D call. The CDR3 totals 11 residues. Trimming stripped 7 bases from V and 6 bases from J, with 8 bases between. In germline, CDR1 is MNHNS, CDR2 SASEGT.

This chain links TRBV9 with TRBJ2-5; no firm D call. V was pared by 3 bases and J by 2 bases, with 11 bases between. This CDR3 contains 14 residues. The germline V gene has CDR1 SGDLS and CDR2 YYNGEE. CDR3 nucleotides: TGTGCCAGCAGCGGGCCGACCAATCAAGAGACCCAGTACTTC. This encodes CASSGPTNQETQYF.

At least ten counts were recorded for this clonotype. The CDR3 sequence: CASGQWGTEAFF. CDR3 coding DNA: TGTGCCTCGGGACAATGGGGGACTGAAGCTTTCTTT. This sequence joins TRBV30 and TRBJ1-1, with TRBD1 as a possible D gene (6 bases). With 7 bases removed from V and 5 bases from J, the gap between germline ends came to 14 bases. Germline assignment: CDR1 GTSNPN and CDR2 SVGIG (reference sequence). The CDR3 runs to 12 residues.

The genes are TRBV7-9 and TRBJ1-5; D remains unclear. V was shortened by 2 bases and J by 4 bases, with 9 bases between the two germline ends. CDR3 size: 14 residues. Germline V gives CDR1 SEHNR, CDR2 FQNEAQ (reference sequence). CDR3 coding DNA: TGTGCCAGCAGCTTATCGTCAACAAATCAGCCCCAGCATTTT. Translating gives CASSLSSTNQPQHF.

The chain is built from TRBV27 and TRBJ1-5; 10 nucleotides agree with TRBD1. The V segment lost 3 bases and the J segment 3 bases; nucleotides outside the gene matches: 5. Germline loops: CDR1 MNHEY, CDR2 SMNVEV (reference sequence). This CDR3 region has 16 residues. The CDR3 reads CASSLSGTGVNQPQHF. The CDR3 region has the DNA TGTGCCAGCAGTTTGTCGGGGACAGGGGTCAATCAGCCCCAGCATTTT.

This clonotype has only a few counts. The chain carries TRBV4-3 and TRBJ2-1; 7 bases align to TRBD1. The CDR3 has 14 amino acids. CDR1 is LGHNA and CDR2 is YSLEER in the germline V gene. The V segment lost 2 bases and the J segment 9 bases; nucleotides outside the gene matches: 7. The CDR3 nucleotides are TGCGCCAGCAGCCAAACAATAACAGGGGCTGAGCAGTTCTTC. Translating it yields CASSQTITGAEQFF.

The chain combines TRBV28 with TRBJ2-4; D is uncertain. Judging by the DNA end, TRBJ2-7 fits better; the J call may be wrong. CDR3 length: 12 residues. The germline CDR1 and CDR2 sequences are MDHEN and SYDVKM. CDR3 coding DNA: TGTGCCAGCAGTTTGATTGTGAACGAGCAGTACTTC. Its translation: CASSLIVNEQYF.

Points on this clonotype: A much bigger clone sits one base away, suggesting this may be a read error. The J gene is TRBJ2-5, the V gene TRBV29-1; TRBD2 matches 8 bases. The V gene end was trimmed by 3 bases and the J gene end by 11 bases; junction bases not matched to a gene: 11. CDR3 length: 13 amino acids. Per germline, CDR1 SQVTM and CDR2 ANQGSEA. The CDR3 sequence is CSVEVGGVYVQYF. CDR3 sequence (DNA): TGCAGCGTTGAGGTCGGGGGGGTCTACGTGCAGTACTTC.

V gene TRBV7-2 combines with J gene TRBJ2-7, with 9 bases that match TRBD1. The CDR3 has 15 residues. V shed 4 bases, J shed 3 bases, and the junction held 7 bases outside the gene matches. The V gene's germline CDR1 is SGHTA and CDR2 FQGNSA. CDR3 sequence reads: CASSSRDRDYYEQYF. CDR3 DNA: TGTGCCAGCAGCTCCCGGGACAGGGATTACTACGAGCAGTACTTC. The entire variable domain, with the rest obtained from reference TRBV7-2 and TRBJ2-7, is as follows: GAGVSQSPSNKVTEKGKDVELRCDPISGHTALYWYRQSLGQGLEFLIYFQGNSAPDKSGLPSDRFSAERTGGSVSTLTIQRTQQEDSAVYLCASSSRDRDYYEQYFGPGTRLTVT.

At least ten counts were recorded for this clonotype. The J gene is TRBJ2-1, the V gene TRBV28, with D perhaps assigned TRBD1 or TRBD2 (6 bases each). Germline CDR1 is MDHEN and CDR2 is SYDVKM. CDR3 length equals 12 residues. The V and J ends lost 8 bases and 8 bases respectively, with 13 bases between them. CDR3 loop: CASWRGVDEQFF. The CDR3 region has the DNA TGTGCCAGCTGGAGGGGGGTGGATGAGCAGTTCTTC.

The chain is built from TRBV3-1 and TRBJ2-1; D is ambiguous. The CDR3 extends over 16 amino acids. CDR1 is LGHDT, CDR2 YNNKEL, per germline (reference sequence). Trimming left V 4 bases short and J 0 bases short, with 13 bases between. DNA for the CDR3: TGTGCCAGCAGCCGATACAGTCGCTCCTCCTACAATGAGCAGTTCTTC. The encoded protein is CASSRYSRSSYNEQFF.

Remarks on this clonotype: One junction end does not reproduce the germline sequence, and a read error may be involved. The rearrangement links TRBV5-1 to TRBJ2-6, with TRBD1 as a possible D gene (6 bases). Germline lookup yields CDR1 SGHRS and CDR2 YFSETQ. The CDR3 totals 16 residues. The CDR3 DNA reads as TGCGCCAGCAGCTCGGACAGCCCCTCTGGGGCCAACGTCCTGAATTTC. It yields the protein CASSSDSPSGANVLNF. Looking up the rest from reference TRBV5-1 and TRBJ2-6 gives the full variable domain: KAGVTQTPRYLIKTRGQQVTLSCSPISGHRSVSWYQQTPGQGLQFLFEYFSETQRNKGNFPGRFSGRQFSNSRSEMNVSTLELGDSALYLCASSSDSPSGANVLNFGAGSRLTVL.

CDR3 sequence reads: CSVKTSGGADTQYF. In nucleotides, the CDR3 is TGCAGCGTAAAGACTAGCGGGGGGGCGGATACGCAGTATTTT. The V gene is TRBV29-1, the J gene TRBJ2-3; 14 bases line up with TRBD2. The CDR3 extends over 14 amino acids. CDR1 and CDR2 (germline): SQVTM, ANQGSEA. V lost 6 bases, J lost 6 bases, and 5 bases stayed unmatched.

This clonotype occurred a few times. The chain carries TRBV27 and TRBJ2-6, with D tentatively TRBD1 (6 bases). CDR3 size: 16 residues. Trimming took 6 bases from V and 3 from J, leaving 15 bases between them. Germline loops: CDR1 MNHEY, CDR2 SMNVEV (reference sequence). The CDR3 here is CASRLNRAGGANVLTF. The CDR3 nucleotides are TGTGCCAGCAGACTGAACAGGGCAGGTGGGGCCAACGTCCTGACTTTC.